The 26 T cell receptor beta chains reported below all come from one sample, sequenced in a study of CD8 T cells in ankylosing spondylitis. Using its own MiXCR run on the 5' RACE reads, TCRdb lists one record per CDR3 protein. The repertoire consists of roughly 260,000 distinct CDR3 sequences, with roughly 20% occurring once and the leading ten covering under 8.5%. What was sequenced was blood, either unsorted or a sorted T cell fraction (not recorded which). The receptors derive from a male donor with ankylosing spondylitis or in good health (not recorded which).

The V call is TRBV12-3 or TRBV12-4, the J call TRBJ1-1; 10 nucleotides align to TRBD1. Losses at the gene ends were 3 bases for V and 3 bases for J; bases not matched to a gene: 4. The CDR3 sequence is 15 residues long. The DNA of the CDR3 is TGTGCCAGCAGTTTTTTAGGGACAGGGGACACTGAAGCTTTCTTT. Translated: CASSFLGTGDTEAFF.

This clonotype has at least ten counts. The genes are TRBV12-3 or TRBV12-4 and TRBJ1-1; 7 positions match TRBD1. The CDR3 has 13 residues. The junction had 3 bases not matched to a gene; V was cut back by 6 bases and J by 2 bases. The CDR3 sequence: CASRTGSNTEAFF. The CDR3 DNA is TGTGCCAGCAGGACAGGGAGTAACACTGAAGCTTTCTTT.

The gene calls are TRBV5-1 and TRBJ1-6; TRBD1 agrees at 8 bases. The V segment lost 4 bases and the J segment 10 bases; nucleotides outside the gene matches: 13. The CDR3 consists of 16 residues. Germline lookup yields CDR1 SGHRS and CDR2 YFSETQ. CDR3 region: CASSTRSQQGVSPLHF. The CDR3, as DNA: TGCGCCAGCAGCACACGAAGTCAACAGGGGGTATCACCCCTCCACTTT.

V and J are TRBV9 and TRBJ2-1; 11 positions match TRBD2. Losses at the gene ends were 4 bases for V and 9 bases for J; bases not matched to a gene: 12. CDR3 length: 16 amino acids. Germline CDR1 reads SGDLS; CDR2 reads YYNGEE. Written as DNA, the CDR3 is TGTGCCAGCAGCCCCAGGGGAACTAGCGGGGGCCGTGAGCAGTTCTTC. Translation: CASSPRGTSGGREQFF.

V usage is TRBV10-3 and J usage is TRBJ2-1, with D perhaps matching TRBD1 (6 bases). The germline V gene encodes CDR1 ENHRY and CDR2 SYGVKD. CDR3 length: 16 amino acids. V lost 7 bases to trimming and J lost 1 base, with 17 bases between them. The chain's CDR3 is CAINEQGTRSYNEQFF. The DNA for the CDR3 is TGTGCCATCAATGAACAGGGAACGAGGTCCTACAATGAGCAGTTCTTC.

The chain joins TRBV12-3 or TRBV12-4 to TRBJ1-4; D not certain. This CDR3 is built from 11 residues. V was shortened by 6 bases and J by 10 bases, with 9 bases between the two germline ends. The DNA of the CDR3 is TGTGCCAGCAGCCGTGGGTTAAAACTGTTTTTT. Its protein product is CASSRGLKLFF.

This chain connects TRBV10-3 to TRBJ2-1; 7 nucleotides agree with TRBD2. The germline V gene has CDR1 ENHRY and CDR2 SYGVKD. The CDR3 runs to 15 residues. Losses at the gene ends were 2 bases for V and 9 bases for J; bases not matched to a gene: 10. The CDR3 nucleotides read TGTGCCATCAGTGAGAGACTAGCTAGTTTCAGTGAGCAGTTCTTC. It codes for CAISERLASFSEQFF.

The V call is TRBV5-4, the J call TRBJ2-5; the match to TRBD2 covers 13 bases. CDR1 SGHNT and CDR2 YYREEE come from the germline V gene (reference sequence). The CDR3 runs 16 residues. V lost 0 bases to trimming and J lost 5 bases; unmatched junction nucleotides: 4. In DNA form, the CDR3 reads TGTGCCAGCAGCTTGGGAGGGACTAGCGGGATCGAGACCCAGTACTTC. Protein: CASSLGGTSGIETQYF. The whole variable domain, remainder taken from reference TRBV5-4 and TRBJ2-5, is ETGVTQSPTHLIKTRGQQVTLRCSSQSGHNTVSWYQQALGQGPQFIFQYYREEENGRGNFPPRFSGLQFPNYSSELNVNALELDDSALYLCASSLGGTSGIETQYFGPGTRLLVL.

This sequence joins TRBV12-3 or TRBV12-4 and TRBJ2-5; no clear D gene. The length of the CDR3 is 12 residues. Trimming pared 7 bases from V and 2 bases from J, leaving 8 bases between. As DNA, the CDR3 is TGTGCCAGCAACCTTGTACAAGAGACCCAGTACTTC. Translation: CASNLVQETQYF.

This clonotype has just one count. The CDR3 DNA sequence: TGTGCCAGCAGTCCTCGGGCGGCTCGCACAGATACGCAGTATTTT. The encoded protein is CASSPRAARTDTQYF. The V and J genes are TRBV7-2 and TRBJ2-3; the D is unclear. The CDR3 loop spans 15 amino acids. Per germline, CDR1 SGHTA and CDR2 FQGNSA. Trimming took 6 bases from V and 1 from J, leaving 14 bases between them.

The table lists this clonotype with many counts. This chain joins TRBV10-3 and TRBJ1-2, with D uncertain. The V gene lost 4 bases and the J gene lost 0 bases, with 12 bases spanning the gap. In germline, CDR1 is ENHRY, CDR2 SYGVKD. The CDR3 spans 15 residues. The CDR3 DNA follows: TGTGCCATCAGTGGCGCGAGGACTACTAACTATGGCTACACCTTC. This codes for CAISGARTTNYGYTF.

This clonotype was detected only a few times. This chain joins TRBV9 and TRBJ1-1; D ambiguous. Trimming pared 3 bases from V and 1 base from J, leaving 13 bases between. CDR3 length equals 15 residues. CDR1 is SGDLS and CDR2 is YYNGEE in the germline V gene. CDR3 in DNA: TGTGCCAGCAGCGCACATCCGGAGGGGAACACTGAAGCTTTCTTT. Translating gives CASSAHPEGNTEAFF.

In this sample, this clonotype turned up a few times. The chain carries TRBV7-9 and TRBJ1-1; perhaps TRBD1 as D (5 bases). The CDR3 is 15 residues long. The germline V gene has CDR1 SEHNR and CDR2 FQNEAQ (reference sequence). The V gene lost 1 base and the J gene lost 0 bases, with 9 bases spanning the gap. The CDR3 loop is CASSLGRGVNTEAFF. DNA of the CDR3: TGTGCCAGCAGCTTAGGGCGGGGGGTGAACACTGAAGCTTTCTTT.

This clonotype was seen a handful of times. This chain joins TRBV20-1 and TRBJ1-4; 10 bases are a match to TRBD1. The CDR3 has 15 amino acids. Germline CDR1 and CDR2: DFQATT and SNEGSKA (reference sequence). Trimming cost V 0 bases and J 8 bases; bases outside gene matches: 6. The chain's CDR3 is CSARDPGQGKEKLFF. CDR3 bases: TGCAGTGCTAGAGATCCGGGACAGGGGAAAGAAAAACTGTTTTTT.

The genes are TRBV11-1 and TRBJ1-2; 10 positions match TRBD1. This CDR3 is 18 amino acids long. V dropped 4 bases and J dropped 4; count of bases not matched to a gene: 15. Germline CDR1 reads SGHAT; CDR2 reads FQDESV (reference sequence). The CDR3 DNA reads as TGTGCCAGCAGCTCGAGCGGGACGGGACAGGGGATAGCCTATGGCTACACCTTC. Its protein is CASSSSGTGQGIAYGYTF.

This clonotype occurred many times. The chain carries TRBV15 and TRBJ2-5, with TRBD1 matching 8 bases. The CDR3 length is 13 residues. Germline trimming cut 4 bases from V and 4 bases from J; bases unmatched to any gene: 2. CDR1 is LNHNV and CDR2 is YYDKDF in the germline V gene (reference sequence). CDR3 sequence: CATSTGGAETQYF. The CDR3, as DNA: TGTGCCACCAGCACAGGGGGCGCAGAGACCCAGTACTTC.

This clonotype has ten or more counts. V is TRBV28 and J is TRBJ2-5, with 10 bases identical to TRBD1. CDR1 is MDHEN and CDR2 is SYDVKM in the germline V gene. Germline trimming cut 5 bases from V and 2 bases from J; bases unmatched to any gene: 20. The CDR3 sequence is 20 residues long. The CDR3 is CASSPTFLIGTGALQETQYF. CDR3 nucleotides: TGTGCCAGCAGTCCAACTTTCCTAATCGGGACAGGGGCCCTTCAAGAGACCCAGTACTTC.

This chain links TRBV5-1 with TRBJ2-3; D not certain. The germline V gene has CDR1 SGHRS and CDR2 YFSETQ. The CDR3 spans 14 residues. V was trimmed by 0 bases and J by 1 base, leaving 6 bases between them. The chain's CDR3 is CASSLEHGTDTQYF. Here the CDR3 DNA reads TGCGCCAGCAGCTTGGAACATGGCACAGATACGCAGTATTTT.

This clonotype occurred a few times. The rearrangement links TRBV7-7 to TRBJ2-1; 9 bases agree with TRBD2. The CDR3 runs to 14 residues. The V gene's germline CDR1 is SSHAT and CDR2 FNYEAQ (reference sequence). V lost 0 bases and J lost 9; bases outside the gene matches: 3. In DNA form, the CDR3 reads TGTGCCAGCAGCTTAGCGGGTAGCGGGGGTGAGCAGTTCTTC. It yields the protein CASSLAGSGGEQFF.

The rearrangement joins TRBV28 to TRBJ2-7; 7 bases map to TRBD1. This CDR3 has 13 residues. Germline-derived CDR1 and CDR2 are MDHEN and SYDVKM. Trimming removed 6 bases from V and 4 bases from J; junction bases left unmatched: 6. The DNA of the CDR3 is TGTGCCAGCAGCAGGGGGATCGGGTACGAGCAGTACGTC. Amino acid sequence: CASSRGIGYEQYV.

The chain is built from TRBV9 and TRBJ2-1; the D is unclear. Germline V CDR1 and CDR2: SGDLS, YYNGEE. This CDR3 has 14 amino acids. The ends were cut back, 0 bases at V and 11 bases at J, with 15 bases in the middle. DNA for the CDR3: TGTGCCAGCAGCGTAGGCCCGCGGTTCGAAAAGCAGTTCTTC. Translating it yields CASSVGPRFEKQFF. Full variable domain (rest looked up from reference TRBV9 and TRBJ2-1): DSGVTQTPKHLITATGQRVTLRCSPRSGDLSVYWYQQSLDQGLQFLIQYYNGEERAKGNILERFSAQQFPDLHSELNLSSLELGDSALYFCASSVGPRFEKQFFGPGTRLTVL.

This clonotype was seen a few times. The V call is TRBV28, the J call TRBJ2-3; D remains ambiguous. The CDR3 covers 13 residues. Germline-derived CDR1 and CDR2 are MDHEN and SYDVKM. The V and J ends lost 6 bases and 0 bases respectively, with 7 bases between them. DNA of the CDR3: TGTGCCAGCAGAGACGAGAGCACAGATACGCAGTATTTT. Amino acids: CASRDESTDTQYF.

At least ten counts were recorded for this clonotype. The V gene is TRBV12-3 or TRBV12-4, the J gene TRBJ1-1, with D perhaps matching TRBD1 (5 bases). With 9 bases removed from V and 0 bases from J, the gap between germline ends came to 14 bases. The CDR3 has 14 residues. Here the CDR3 reads CASFYGALNTEAFF. CDR3 coding DNA: TGTGCCAGTTTTTACGGGGCCTTGAACACTGAAGCTTTCTTT.

The rearrangement links TRBV29-1 to TRBJ2-3; 11 positions match TRBD2. J gave up 4 bases and V 8 bases, and 8 bases lay outside the gene matches. CDR1 SQVTM and CDR2 ANQGSEA come from the germline V gene. The CDR3 consists of 14 residues. In DNA form, the CDR3 reads TGCAGCCCTACCGGACTAGCGGGCGCAGATACGCAGTATTTT. Its translation: CSPTGLAGADTQYF.

The genes are TRBV5-1 and TRBJ2-2, with D possibly being TRBD2 (6 bases). This CDR3 has 15 amino acids. V lost 0 bases and J 6 bases, leaving 12 bases between the germline ends. CDR1 and CDR2 from the germline V gene are SGHRS and YFSETQ. In DNA, the CDR3 is TGCGCCAGCAGCTTGGATGGGGGGACCGCCGGGGAGCTGTTTTTT. Translation: CASSLDGGTAGELFF.

This clonotype came up a few times. The CDR3 DNA reads as TGTGCCAGCAGCCAGACAGGGTCGGATCAGCCCCAGCATTTT. This codes for CASSQTGSDQPQHF. The gene calls are TRBV4-2 and TRBJ1-5; 7 positions agree with TRBD1. This CDR3 region has 14 residues. CDR1 and CDR2 from the germline V gene are LGHNA and YNFKEQ. The trim removed 3 bases at V and 5 bases at J, leaving 4 bases unmatched.